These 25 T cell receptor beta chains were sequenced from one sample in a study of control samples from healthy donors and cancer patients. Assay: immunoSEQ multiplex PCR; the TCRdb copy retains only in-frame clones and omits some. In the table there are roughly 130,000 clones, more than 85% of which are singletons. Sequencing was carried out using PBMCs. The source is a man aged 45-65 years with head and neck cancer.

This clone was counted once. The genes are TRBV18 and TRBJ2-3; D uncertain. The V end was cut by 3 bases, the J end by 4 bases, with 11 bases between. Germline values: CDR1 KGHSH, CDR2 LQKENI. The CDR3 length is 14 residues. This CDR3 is CASSPDRSSDTQYF. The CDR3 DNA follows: TGTGCCAGCTCACCCGATCGTAGCTCAGATACGCAGTATTTT.

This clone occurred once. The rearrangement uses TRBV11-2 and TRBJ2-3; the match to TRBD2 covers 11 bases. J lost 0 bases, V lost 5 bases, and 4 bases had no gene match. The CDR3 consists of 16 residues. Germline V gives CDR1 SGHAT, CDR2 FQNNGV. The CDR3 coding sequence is TGTGCCAGCAGCGCCCGACTAGCGGGAAGCACAGATACGCAGTATTTT. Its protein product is CASSARLAGSTDTQYF.

CDR3 nucleotides: TGTGCCAGCAGTTACAGGGGGCCAGAGACCCAGTACTTC. This gives the protein CASSYRGPETQYF. V is TRBV6-2 or TRBV6-3 and J is TRBJ2-5, with 7 positions matching TRBD1. The CDR3 spans 13 residues. The V gene end was trimmed by 2 bases and the J gene end by 4 bases; junction bases not matched to a gene: 1. Germline CDR1 is MNHEY and CDR2 is SVGEGT.

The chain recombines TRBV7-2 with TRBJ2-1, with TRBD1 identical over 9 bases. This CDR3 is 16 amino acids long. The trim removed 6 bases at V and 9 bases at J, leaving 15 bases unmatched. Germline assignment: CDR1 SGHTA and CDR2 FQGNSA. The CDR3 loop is CASSDTGTGFGGEQFF. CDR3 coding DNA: TGTGCCAGCAGTGACACCGGGACAGGGTTCGGCGGTGAGCAGTTCTTC.

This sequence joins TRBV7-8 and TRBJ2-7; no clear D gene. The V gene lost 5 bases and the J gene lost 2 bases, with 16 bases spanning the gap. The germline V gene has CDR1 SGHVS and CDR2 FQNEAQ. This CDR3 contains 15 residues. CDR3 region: CASSRQAGLAYEQYF. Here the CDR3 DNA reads TGTGCCAGCAGCCGGCAGGCCGGGTTAGCCTACGAGCAGTACTTC.

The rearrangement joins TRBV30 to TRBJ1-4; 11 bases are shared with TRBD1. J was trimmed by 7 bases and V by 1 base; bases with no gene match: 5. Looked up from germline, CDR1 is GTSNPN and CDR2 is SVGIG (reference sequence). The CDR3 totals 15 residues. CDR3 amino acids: CAWSAGTGGGEKLFF. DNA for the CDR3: TGTGCCTGGAGTGCGGGGACAGGGGGGGGTGAAAAACTGTTTTTT.

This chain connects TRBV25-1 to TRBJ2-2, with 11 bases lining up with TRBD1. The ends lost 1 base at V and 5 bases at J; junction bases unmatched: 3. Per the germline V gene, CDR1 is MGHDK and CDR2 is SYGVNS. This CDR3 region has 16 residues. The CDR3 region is CASSESGTGGTGELFF. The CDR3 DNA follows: TGTGCCAGCAGTGAATCGGGGACAGGGGGGACCGGGGAGCTGTTTTTT.

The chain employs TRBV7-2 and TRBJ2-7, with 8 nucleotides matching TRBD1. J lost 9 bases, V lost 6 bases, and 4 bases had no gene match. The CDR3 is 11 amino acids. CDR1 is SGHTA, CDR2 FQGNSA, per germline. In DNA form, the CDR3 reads TGTGCCAGCAGAGGGACAGGTTTGCAGTACTTC. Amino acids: CASRGTGLQYF.

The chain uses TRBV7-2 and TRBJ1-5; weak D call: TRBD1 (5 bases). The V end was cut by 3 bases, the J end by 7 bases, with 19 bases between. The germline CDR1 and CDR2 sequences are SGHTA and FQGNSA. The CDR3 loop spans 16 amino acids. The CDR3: CASSLPFGAGYQPQHF. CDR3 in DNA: TGTGCCAGCAGCTTGCCGTTTGGGGCAGGGTACCAGCCCCAGCATTTT. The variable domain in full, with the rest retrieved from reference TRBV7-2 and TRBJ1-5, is GAGVSQSPSNKVTEKGKDVELRCDPISGHTALYWYRQSLGQGLEFLIYFQGNSAPDKSGLPSDRFSAERTGGSVSTLTIQRTQQEDSAVYLCASSLPFGAGYQPQHFGDGTRLSIL.

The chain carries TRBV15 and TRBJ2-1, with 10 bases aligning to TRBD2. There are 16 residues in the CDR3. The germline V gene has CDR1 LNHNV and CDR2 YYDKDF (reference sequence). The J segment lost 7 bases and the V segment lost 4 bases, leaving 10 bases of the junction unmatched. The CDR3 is CATSTFLAGATNEQFF. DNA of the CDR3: TGTGCCACCAGCACCTTCCTAGCGGGGGCTACAAATGAGCAGTTCTTC. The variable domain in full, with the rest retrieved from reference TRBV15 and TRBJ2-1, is DAMVIQNPRYQVTQFGKPVTLSCSQTLNHNVMYWYQQKSSQAPKLLFHYYDKDFNNEADTPDNFQSRRPNTSFCFLDIRSPGLGDTAMYLCATSTFLAGATNEQFFGPGTRLTVL.

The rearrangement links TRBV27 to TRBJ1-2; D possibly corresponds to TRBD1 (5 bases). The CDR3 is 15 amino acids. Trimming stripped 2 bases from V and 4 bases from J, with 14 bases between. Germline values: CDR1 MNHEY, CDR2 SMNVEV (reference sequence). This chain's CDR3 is CASSLTPSGLYGYTF. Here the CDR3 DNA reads TGTGCCAGCAGTTTAACCCCATCAGGGCTCTATGGCTACACCTTC.

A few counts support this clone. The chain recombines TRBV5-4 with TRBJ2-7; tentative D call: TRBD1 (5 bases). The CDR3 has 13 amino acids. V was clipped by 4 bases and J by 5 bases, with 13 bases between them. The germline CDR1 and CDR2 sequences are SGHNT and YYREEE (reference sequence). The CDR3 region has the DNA TGTGCCAGCAGCGGAAGGGGCTTAGACGAGCAGTACTTC. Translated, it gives CASSGRGLDEQYF.

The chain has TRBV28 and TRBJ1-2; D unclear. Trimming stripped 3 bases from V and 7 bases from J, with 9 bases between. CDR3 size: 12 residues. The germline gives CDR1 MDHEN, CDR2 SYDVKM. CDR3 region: CASSLRVSGYTF. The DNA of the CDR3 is TGTGCCAGCAGTTTGAGAGTCTCTGGCTACACCTTC.

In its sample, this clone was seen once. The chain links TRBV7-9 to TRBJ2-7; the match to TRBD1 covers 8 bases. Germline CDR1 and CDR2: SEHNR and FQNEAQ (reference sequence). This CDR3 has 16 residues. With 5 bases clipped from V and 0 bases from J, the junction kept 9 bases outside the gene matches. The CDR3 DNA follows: TGTGCCAGCAGCCGCCTCGGACAGGGTCTCTCCTACGAGCAGTACTTC. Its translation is CASSRLGQGLSYEQYF.

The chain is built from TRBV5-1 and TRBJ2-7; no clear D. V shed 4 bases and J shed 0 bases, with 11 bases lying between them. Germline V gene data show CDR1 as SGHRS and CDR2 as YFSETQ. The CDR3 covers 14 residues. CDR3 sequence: CASSPGPSSYEQYF. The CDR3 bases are TGCGCCAGCAGCCCTGGACCATCCTCCTACGAGCAGTACTTC.

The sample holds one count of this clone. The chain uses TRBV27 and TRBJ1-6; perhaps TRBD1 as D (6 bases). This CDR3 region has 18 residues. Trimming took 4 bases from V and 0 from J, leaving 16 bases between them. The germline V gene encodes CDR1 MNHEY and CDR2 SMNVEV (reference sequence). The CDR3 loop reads CASSSLTGFSSYNSPLHF. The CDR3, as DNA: TGTGCCAGCAGTTCCCTGACAGGATTCAGCTCCTATAATTCACCCCTCCACTTT.

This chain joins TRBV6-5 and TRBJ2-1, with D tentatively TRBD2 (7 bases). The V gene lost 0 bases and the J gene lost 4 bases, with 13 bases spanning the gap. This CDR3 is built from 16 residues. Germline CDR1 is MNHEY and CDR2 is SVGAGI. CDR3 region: CASSYSGGPWYNEQFF. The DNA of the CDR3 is TGTGCCAGCAGTTACTCCGGGGGGCCTTGGTACAATGAGCAGTTCTTC.

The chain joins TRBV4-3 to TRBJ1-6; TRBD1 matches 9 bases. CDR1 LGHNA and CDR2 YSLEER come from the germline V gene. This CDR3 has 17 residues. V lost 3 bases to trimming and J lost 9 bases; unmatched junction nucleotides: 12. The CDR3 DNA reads TGCGCCAGCAGCCATCTCGGACAGGGGAAACCTCGTTCACCCCTCCACTTT. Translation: CASSHLGQGKPRSPLHF.

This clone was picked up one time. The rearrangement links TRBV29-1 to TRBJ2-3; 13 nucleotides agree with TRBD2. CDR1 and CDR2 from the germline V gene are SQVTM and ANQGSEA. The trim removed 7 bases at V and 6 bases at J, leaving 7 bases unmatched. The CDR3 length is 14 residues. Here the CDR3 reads CSAGTSGELDTQYF. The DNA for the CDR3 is TGCAGCGCCGGGACTAGCGGGGAATTGGATACGCAGTATTTT.

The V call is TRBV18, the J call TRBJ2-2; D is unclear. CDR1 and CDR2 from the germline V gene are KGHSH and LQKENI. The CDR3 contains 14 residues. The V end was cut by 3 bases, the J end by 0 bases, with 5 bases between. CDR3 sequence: CASSPFANTGELFF. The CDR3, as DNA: TGTGCCAGCTCACCGTTCGCGAACACCGGGGAGCTGTTTTTT.

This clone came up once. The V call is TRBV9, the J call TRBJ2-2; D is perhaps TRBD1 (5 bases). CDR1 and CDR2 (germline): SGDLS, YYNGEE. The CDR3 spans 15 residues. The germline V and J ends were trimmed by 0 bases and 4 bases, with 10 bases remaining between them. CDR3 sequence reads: CASSVGREPTGELFF. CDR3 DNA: TGTGCCAGCAGCGTAGGCAGGGAACCCACCGGGGAGCTGTTTTTT.

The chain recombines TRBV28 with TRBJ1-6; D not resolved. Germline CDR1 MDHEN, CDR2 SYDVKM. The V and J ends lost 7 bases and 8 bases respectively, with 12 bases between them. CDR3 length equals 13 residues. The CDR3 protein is CASNEGTHSPLHF. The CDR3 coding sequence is TGTGCCAGCAATGAGGGAACGCATTCACCCCTCCACTTT.

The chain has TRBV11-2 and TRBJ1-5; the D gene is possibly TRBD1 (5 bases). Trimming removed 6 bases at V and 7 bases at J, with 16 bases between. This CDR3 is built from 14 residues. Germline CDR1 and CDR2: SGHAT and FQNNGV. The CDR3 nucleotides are TGTGCCAGCAGTAAATCAGGGAGTAGACAGCCCCAGCATTTT. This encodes CASSKSGSRQPQHF.

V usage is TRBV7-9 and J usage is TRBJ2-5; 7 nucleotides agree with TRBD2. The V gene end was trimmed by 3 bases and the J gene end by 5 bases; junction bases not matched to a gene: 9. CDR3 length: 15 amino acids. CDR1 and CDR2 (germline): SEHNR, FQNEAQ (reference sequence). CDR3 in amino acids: CASSFLSAGEETQYF. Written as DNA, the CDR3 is TGTGCCAGCAGCTTTCTTTCTGCGGGGGAGGAGACCCAGTACTTC.

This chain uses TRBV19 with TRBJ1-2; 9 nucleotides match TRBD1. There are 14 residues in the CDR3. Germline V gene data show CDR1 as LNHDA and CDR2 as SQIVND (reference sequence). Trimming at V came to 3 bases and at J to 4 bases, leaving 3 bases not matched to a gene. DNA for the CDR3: TGTGCCAGTAGTATTCCGGACAGGGGCTATGGCTACACCTTC. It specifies CASSIPDRGYGYTF.